A single sample gave rise to the 8 T cell receptor beta chains below, sequenced in a study of blood T cell repertoires in COVID-19. Some clones are missing from TCRdb's copy, which holds only in-frame ones; the method was immunoSEQ multiplex PCR. The data show approximately 130,000 clones, approximately 86% seen once. Sample: peripheral blood. All receptors come from a woman between 45 and 60 years old who had recovered from COVID-19.

Only one count was recorded for this clone. The CDR3 reads CSASGQKITNTEAFF. CDR3 DNA sequence: TGCAGTGCTAGTGGACAGAAAATCACGAACACTGAAGCTTTCTTT. This chain joins TRBV20-1 and TRBJ1-1; tentative D call: TRBD1 (6 bases). Between the trimmed V and J ends, which lost 3 bases and 1 base, there was a span of 15 bases. Germline loops: CDR1 DFQATT, CDR2 SNEGSKA (reference sequence). This CDR3 spans 15 amino acids.

The V call is TRBV28, the J call TRBJ1-2, with 12 bases identical to TRBD1. The CDR3 is 16 residues long. Germline lookup yields CDR1 MDHEN and CDR2 SYDVKM. Germline trimming cut 7 bases from V and 8 bases from J; bases unmatched to any gene: 14. The CDR3, as DNA: TGTGCCAGCATCCCTGGGGGACAGGGGGCGATAAGGGGCTACACCTTC. Residues: CASIPGGQGAIRGYTF.

This clone showed up just once. The rearrangement joins TRBV12-5 to TRBJ2-5, with 7 bases matching TRBD1. The CDR3 runs to 15 residues. The ends lost 6 bases at V and 2 bases at J; junction bases unmatched: 9. Germline V gives CDR1 LGHNT, CDR2 FRNRAP. The CDR3 loop is CASGRGGGGQETQYF. CDR3 coding DNA: TGTGCTAGTGGCAGAGGGGGCGGTGGACAAGAGACCCAGTACTTC.

The rearrangement links TRBV30 to TRBJ1-2; 7 bases map to TRBD1. V lost 3 bases, J lost 5 bases, and 3 bases stayed unmatched. CDR1 is GTSNPN, CDR2 SVGIG, per germline (reference sequence). CDR3 length equals 12 residues. In DNA, the CDR3 is TGTGCCTGGAGCACAGGGGAATATGGCTACACCTTC. Protein: CAWSTGEYGYTF.

The chain couples TRBV6-5 to TRBJ2-3; 8 bases fit TRBD2. V lost 11 bases to trimming and J lost 5 bases; unmatched junction nucleotides: 6. This CDR3 has 12 residues. Germline V gives CDR1 MNHEY, CDR2 SVGAGI. The CDR3 nucleotides are TGTGCCGTCGGGCTAGCGGGAGATACGCAGTATTTT. Amino acids: CAVGLAGDTQYF.

Worth noting for this clone: Distinct nucleotide sequences in the sample also encode this CDR3. This chain joins TRBV12-5 and TRBJ2-3; D gene ambiguous. Germline CDR1 LGHNT, CDR2 FRNRAP. This CDR3 is 13 amino acids long. V lost 3 bases to trimming and J lost 3 bases, with 7 bases between them. CDR3 sequence: CASGLSGTDTQYF. CDR3 DNA sequence: TGTGCTAGTGGTTTATCCGGGACAGATACGCAGTATTTT.

The rearrangement links TRBV9 to TRBJ1-1; TRBD1 aligns across 9 bases. The CDR3 consists of 15 residues. With V trimmed by 0 bases and J by 4 bases, 4 bases remained unmatched. CDR1 and CDR2 (germline): SGDLS, YYNGEE. The CDR3 loop reads CASSVVTGGSTEAFF. The CDR3 DNA reads TGTGCCAGCAGCGTAGTGACAGGGGGGAGCACTGAAGCTTTCTTT.

The chain combines TRBV15 with TRBJ2-1, with D perhaps TRBD2 (6 bases). The germline V gene encodes CDR1 LNHNV and CDR2 YYDKDF (reference sequence). The CDR3 sequence is 16 residues long. The germline V and J ends were trimmed by 2 bases and 6 bases, with 17 bases remaining between them. The CDR3 DNA is TGTGCCACCAGCAGACAAGCGGGCGCGCTGGGCAATGAGCAGTTCTTC. Protein product: CATSRQAGALGNEQFF.